These 6 T cell receptor beta chains were all obtained from the same sample, sequenced in a study of T-cell reconstitution after alpha-beta-depleted transplantation in children (dated by TCRdb to between 2015 and 2016). The library was generated by PCR. Sequencing was performed on an Illumina HiSeq 2500. TCR libraries were prepared with molecular barcoding, using unique molecular identifiers to normalize TCRbeta repertoire quantification. TCRdb handled the public reads itself, with Q25 trimming in fastp and clone calling in MiXCR, and kept productive beta chains. One record per CDR3 amino acid sequence lists the most common genes and DNA. This sample has 700,000 to 950,000 distinct CDR3 sequences in its table, and roughly 15% of those were observed once. Around 5% of the sample is taken by the ten largest. The treatment or condition label of this sample denotes: allogeneic hematopoietic cell transplantation with graft depleted of TCRalphabeta T cells and CD19 B cells.

This sample comprised PBMCs, mostly from graft donor cells, obtained 360 days after TCRalphabeta/CD19-depleted stem cell transplant. The receptors were gathered from a male patient under 18 who had a stem cell transplant for acute lymphoblastic leukemia, so the T cells may come from the graft donor.

This clonotype was seen a few times. The chain combines TRBV20-1 with TRBJ1-3; D not certain. V was shortened by 5 bases and J by 1 base, with 6 bases between the two germline ends. Germline V gene lookup returns CDR1 DFQATT and CDR2 SNEGSKA (reference sequence). The CDR3 is 12 amino acids. The CDR3 loop is CSARQSGNTIYF. The CDR3 nucleotides read TGCAGTGCTCGCCAATCTGGAAACACCATATATTTT.

This clonotype has at least ten counts. The chain recombines TRBV10-2 with TRBJ2-1; 9 bases line up with TRBD2. The CDR3 loop spans 16 amino acids. Germline CDR1 reads WSHSY; CDR2 reads SAAADI. J lost 9 bases, V lost 0 bases, and 9 bases had no gene match. CDR3 bases: TGCGCCAGCAGTGAGTCTGCGGGAGGGCCCGAAGCTGAGCAGTTCTTC. It yields the protein CASSESAGGPEAEQFF.

In this sample, this clonotype turned up once. One junction end disagrees with the germline gene, perhaps due to a read error. The V and J genes are TRBV12-3 or TRBV12-4 and TRBJ2-3; 8 bases match TRBD2. The CDR3 is 17 amino acids. This chain's CDR3 is CASSLDSLAGRTDTRYF. The CDR3 DNA reads as TGTGCCAGCAGTTTGGACAGCCTAGCGGGTCGAACAGATACGCGGTATTTT.

This clonotype came up a few times. The chain employs TRBV9 and TRBJ2-7, with D unclear. This CDR3 is built from 13 residues. The V end was cut by 1 base, the J end by 4 bases, with 9 bases between. In germline, CDR1 is SGDLS, CDR2 YYNGEE. CDR3 bases: TGTGCCAGCAGCGTAATGCCGGAGTACGAGCAGTACTTC. Protein: CASSVMPEYEQYF.

In this sample, this clonotype turned up a few times. This chain links TRBV6-5 with TRBJ2-3, with 10 positions matching TRBD2. V shed 4 bases and J 4 bases; nucleotides not matched to a gene: 8. The CDR3 totals 16 residues. Germline V gives CDR1 MNHEY, CDR2 SVGAGI. CDR3 in amino acids: CASSFQAGGPPDTQYF. In nucleotides, the CDR3 is TGTGCCAGCAGTTTCCAAGCGGGAGGGCCCCCAGATACGCAGTATTTT.

This rearrangement joins TRBV29-1 to TRBJ2-5; TRBD1 is a possible D gene (5 bases). Trimming took off 3 bases at V and 4 bases at J, with 9 bases between the two ends. Germline CDR1 and CDR2: SQVTM and ANQGSEA. This CDR3 region has 12 residues. In DNA form, the CDR3 reads TGCAGCGTTGACGGGCAGGGAGAGACCCAGTACTTC. It specifies CSVDGQGETQYF.